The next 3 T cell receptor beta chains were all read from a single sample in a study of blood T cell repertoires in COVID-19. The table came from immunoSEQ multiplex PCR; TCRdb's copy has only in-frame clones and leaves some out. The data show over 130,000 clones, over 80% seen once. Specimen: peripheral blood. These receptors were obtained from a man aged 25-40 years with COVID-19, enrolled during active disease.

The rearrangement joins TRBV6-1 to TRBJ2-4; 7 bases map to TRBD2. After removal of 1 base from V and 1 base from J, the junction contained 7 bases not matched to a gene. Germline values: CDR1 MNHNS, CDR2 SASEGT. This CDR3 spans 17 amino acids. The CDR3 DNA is TGTGCCAGCAGTGAAGAGTACGGGGGGAAGGCCAAAAACATTCAGTACTTC. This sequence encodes CASSEEYGGKAKNIQYF.

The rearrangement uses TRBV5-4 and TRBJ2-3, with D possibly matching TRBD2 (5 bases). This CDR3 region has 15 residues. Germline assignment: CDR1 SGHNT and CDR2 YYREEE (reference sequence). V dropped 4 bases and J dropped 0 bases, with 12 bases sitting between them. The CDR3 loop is CASSPRTGSTDTQYF. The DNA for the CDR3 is TGTGCCAGCAGCCCGAGGACGGGAAGCACAGATACGCAGTATTTT.

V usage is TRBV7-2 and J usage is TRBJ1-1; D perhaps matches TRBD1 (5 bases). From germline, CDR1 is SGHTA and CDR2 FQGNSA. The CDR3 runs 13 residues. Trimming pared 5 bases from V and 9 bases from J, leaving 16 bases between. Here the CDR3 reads CASSPSGTKKAFF. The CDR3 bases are TGTGCCAGCAGCCCATCCGGGACTAAGAAAGCTTTCTTT.